The 2 T cell receptor beta chains below were found in one sample sequenced in a study of cytomegalovirus exposure and HLA in healthy donors (dated by TCRdb to the late 2010s). The library came from the immunoSEQ multiplex PCR assay. The multiplex PCR relied on a mix of 60 forward primers for TCR Vbeta segments and 13 reverse primers for TCR Jbeta segments. TCRdb took this table from immuneACCESS and kept in-frame rearrangements with V and J called. Such tables lack part of the clones; where checked against another copy, unresolved V genes explain under half of the gap, and the rest is unexplained. This sample gives 89,000 or so clones in total; over 70% of them show up just once. The ten largest make up about 10% of the sample. Input material: PBMCs. The receptor source for this set is a man in his late teens or twenties in good health and CMV-seropositive.

This rearrangement joins TRBV2 to TRBJ1-2, with D unclear. V lost 2 bases and J lost 2, with 15 bases in between. The CDR3 runs 16 residues. CDR1 is SNHLY, CDR2 FYNNEI, per germline. Written as DNA, the CDR3 is TGTGCCAGCAGTGAAATGTTGGCGGTCCAAAACTATGGCTACACCTTC. It translates to CASSEMLAVQNYGYTF.

The chain couples TRBV2 to TRBJ1-6; 7 positions match TRBD1. Germline V gene sequence: CDR1 SNHLY, CDR2 FYNNEI. There are 15 residues in the CDR3. V was clipped by 6 bases and J by 13 bases; unmatched bases: 15. The CDR3 sequence is CASRGNDREERPLHF. CDR3 in DNA: TGTGCCAGCAGGGGAAACGACAGGGAGGAAAGGCCCCTCCACTTT.